The 29 T cell receptor beta chains reported below all come from one sample, sequenced in a study of T cells in Graves' hyperthyroidism and ophthalmopathy. Amplified TCR beta CDR3 regions derived from RNA transcripts. The primer set for the first-round RT-PCR of the TCR CDR3 was HTBI. TCRdb re-called the multiplex PCR reads with MiXCR, one entry per CDR3 protein. The data contain over 350,000 distinct CDR3 sequences, around 18% of them singletons. The sequenced sample consisted of blood. These TCRs come from a man aged 18 to 30 with Graves' ophthalmopathy.

The chain employs TRBV6-1 and TRBJ1-2; 9 positions agree with TRBD1. Per the germline V gene, CDR1 is MNHNS and CDR2 is SASEGT. This CDR3 region has 14 residues. Trimming took 7 bases from V and 4 from J; bases not matched to a gene: 7. The CDR3 DNA reads as TGTGCCAGCATTCTGGGACAGGGTACCTATGGCTACACCTTC. Protein product: CASILGQGTYGYTF.

This clonotype was seen at least ten times. The chain couples TRBV7-2 to TRBJ2-1; tentative D call: TRBD2 (6 bases). This CDR3 region has 12 residues. Germline-derived CDR1 and CDR2 are SGHTA and FQGNSA. V lost 5 bases to trimming and J lost 10 bases, with 12 bases between them. CDR3 sequence (DNA): TGTGCCAGCAGCGAGGAGGGCTCCGAGCAGTTCTTC. Translated: CASSEEGSEQFF.

In this sample, this clonotype turned up a few times. The genes are TRBV3-1 and TRBJ1-2; D uncertain. Germline CDR1 LGHDT, CDR2 YNNKEL (reference sequence). V was trimmed by 1 base and J by 7 bases, leaving 13 bases between them. This CDR3 contains 14 residues. The DNA of the CDR3 is TGTGCCAGCAGCCAAGGGGGTTTGGTTTTTGGCTACACCTTC. This sequence encodes CASSQGGLVFGYTF.

This clonotype was seen at least ten times. The chain uses TRBV12-3 or TRBV12-4 and TRBJ1-4; TRBD1 matches 8 bases. CDR3 size: 13 residues. Germline trimming cut 6 bases from V and 8 bases from J; bases unmatched to any gene: 5. The CDR3 spells CASRDRGHEKLFF. CDR3 nucleotides: TGTGCCAGCAGAGACAGGGGACACGAAAAACTGTTTTTT.

This clonotype was counted between two and nine times. The chain employs TRBV12-3 or TRBV12-4 and TRBJ1-6; 8 positions agree with TRBD1. Trimming took 6 bases from V and 9 from J; bases not matched to a gene: 7. This CDR3 is built from 14 residues. CDR3 in DNA: TGTGCCAGCAGCCGGACAGGGATTTCTTCACCCCTCCACTTT. Translating gives CASSRTGISSPLHF.

There are many counts of this clonotype. The chain uses TRBV6-1 and TRBJ2-7, with TRBD1 identical over 10 bases. Germline trimming cut 5 bases from V and 0 bases from J; bases unmatched to any gene: 7. The CDR3 is made up of 16 amino acids. CDR1 and CDR2 (germline): MNHNS, SASEGT. In DNA form, the CDR3 reads TGTGCCAGCAGTCCCGAAGGGACAGGGGACTCCTACGAGCAGTACTTC. Its translation is CASSPEGTGDSYEQYF.

In this sample, this clonotype turned up many times. The chain links TRBV3-1 to TRBJ2-1, with D uncertain. This CDR3 is built from 13 residues. V lost 4 bases, J lost 6 bases, and 10 bases lay in between. Germline values: CDR1 LGHDT, CDR2 YNNKEL (reference sequence). CDR3 sequence (DNA): TGTGCCAGCAGCCCCCGGGCGGTCAATGAGCAGTTCTTC. Translated, it gives CASSPRAVNEQFF.

Of note for this clonotype: The junction and the germline gene differ at one end; a read error may be behind it. The chain employs TRBV12-5 and TRBJ2-1; 7 nucleotides match TRBD2. The CDR3 runs to 12 residues. Germline V gene lookup returns CDR1 LGHNT and CDR2 FRNRAP. CDR3 sequence (DNA): TGTGCTAGTCGGCGGGGGTACAATGGGCAGTTCTTC. Its protein is CASRRGYNGQFF.

The sample holds many counts of this clonotype. The chain employs TRBV7-9 and TRBJ1-5; 8 bases map to TRBD1. Trimming cost V 7 bases and J 2 bases; bases outside gene matches: 4. The V gene's germline CDR1 is SEHNR and CDR2 FQNEAQ (reference sequence). CDR3 length: 14 amino acids. The CDR3 is CASTQGAGNQPQHF. DNA of the CDR3: TGTGCCAGCACCCAGGGGGCCGGCAATCAGCCCCAGCATTTT. Drawing the rest from reference TRBV7-9 and TRBJ1-5, the complete variable domain is DTGVSQNPRHKITKRGQNVTFRCDPISEHNRLYWYRQTLGQGPEFLTYFQNEAQLEKSRLLSDRFSAERPKGSFSTLEIQRTEQGDSAMYLCASTQGAGNQPQHFGDGTRLSIL.

The sample holds many counts of this clonotype. The V and J genes are TRBV20-1 and TRBJ1-2; D gene ambiguous. The CDR3 contains 12 residues. Per the germline V gene, CDR1 is DFQATT and CDR2 is SNEGSKA (reference sequence). V was shortened by 3 bases and J by 4 bases, with 9 bases between the two germline ends. The CDR3 coding sequence is TGCAGTGCTAGTCGGCCCCCCTATGGCTACACCTTC. It translates to CSASRPPYGYTF.

This clonotype turned up a few times. One end of the junction fails to match germline, which may point to a read error. The CDR3 loop is CVSSPPSGRNIQYF. The CDR3 bases are TGTGTCAGCTCACCACCGTCCGGCAGAAACATTCAGTACTTC. The genes are TRBV18 and TRBJ2-4; D ambiguous. Germline V gene lookup returns CDR1 KGHSH and CDR2 LQKENI. The CDR3 is 14 amino acids.

At least ten counts were recorded for this clonotype. The J gene is TRBJ1-5, the V gene TRBV12-3 or TRBV12-4, with 7 bases identical to TRBD1. Trimming at V came to 5 bases and at J to 2 bases, leaving 6 bases not matched to a gene. The CDR3 totals 15 residues. CDR3 loop: CASSPTGSGNQPQHF. The CDR3 DNA reads TGTGCCAGCAGTCCGACAGGGAGCGGCAATCAGCCCCAGCATTTT.

Note on this clonotype: With a much larger clone just one base away, this may be a read error. The CDR3 sequence is CASSVSNEQYF. The CDR3 DNA sequence: TGTGCCAGCAGTGTCAGTAACGAGCAGTACTTC. The chain recombines TRBV27 with TRBJ2-7, with D unresolved. The CDR3 extends over 11 amino acids. Germline CDR1 reads MNHEY; CDR2 reads SMNVEV (reference sequence). V was cut by 5 bases and J by 5 bases, with 7 bases left in between.

This clonotype occurred many times. The gene calls are TRBV5-1 and TRBJ2-3; D is possibly TRBD1 (6 bases). Trimming pared 4 bases from V and 5 bases from J, leaving 11 bases between. CDR1 SGHRS and CDR2 YFSETQ come from the germline V gene. The CDR3 has 13 amino acids. The CDR3 spells CASSNPGEDTQYF. CDR3 nucleotide sequence: TGCGCCAGCAGCAACCCAGGGGAAGATACGCAGTATTTT.

This clonotype was observed many times. This sequence joins TRBV14 and TRBJ1-1, with D unclear. This CDR3 region has 13 residues. V lost 9 bases and J 0 bases, leaving 11 bases between the germline ends. Germline loops: CDR1 SGHDN, CDR2 FVKESK. CDR3 loop: CASPDGMNTEAFF. The CDR3 nucleotides are TGTGCCAGTCCCGATGGCATGAACACTGAAGCTTTCTTT. Full variable domain (missing parts from reference TRBV14 and TRBJ1-1): EAGVTQFPSHSVIEKGQTVTLRCDPISGHDNLYWYRRVMGKEIKFLLHFVKESKQDESGMPNNRFLAERTGGTYSTLKVQPAELEDSGVYFCASPDGMNTEAFFGQGTRLTVV.

As to this clonotype: Possible read error: a much larger clone is one base away. V is TRBV12-3 or TRBV12-4 and J is TRBJ2-5; 10 bases are a match to TRBD2. This CDR3 is 17 amino acids long. The CDR3 reads CASTSTGTSALQETRYF. As DNA, the CDR3 is TGTGCCAGCACTTCCACCGGGACTAGCGCGCTCCAAGAGACCCGGTACTTC.

The chain has TRBV2 and TRBJ2-7, with 10 bases identical to TRBD1. The J segment lost 6 bases and the V segment lost 7 bases, leaving 9 bases of the junction unmatched. Germline CDR1 reads SNHLY; CDR2 reads FYNNEI. The CDR3 sequence is 14 residues long. This CDR3 is CASKPGQGRIEQYF. The CDR3 nucleotides read TGTGCCAGCAAGCCGGGACAGGGGAGGATCGAGCAGTACTTC.

This chain connects TRBV7-2 to TRBJ1-1, with TRBD1 as a possible D gene (5 bases). With 3 bases removed from V and 3 bases from J, the gap between germline ends came to 11 bases. CDR1 and CDR2 from the germline V gene are SGHTA and FQGNSA. The CDR3 consists of 14 residues. The CDR3 DNA is TGTGCCAGCAGCTTCAGGGAGGCGGACACTGAAGCTTTCTTT. This gives the protein CASSFREADTEAFF. Supplemented by reference TRBV7-2 and TRBJ1-1, the full variable domain reads GAGVSQSPSNKVTEKGKDVELRCDPISGHTALYWYRQSLGQGLEFLIYFQGNSAPDKSGLPSDRFSAERTGGSVSTLTIQRTQQEDSAVYLCASSFREADTEAFFGQGTRLTVV.

The table lists this clonotype with many counts. V is TRBV18 and J is TRBJ2-7; D may correspond to TRBD1 or TRBD2 (5 bases each). Germline assignment: CDR1 KGHSH and CDR2 LQKENI. Trimming stripped 2 bases from V and 3 bases from J, with 11 bases between. The CDR3 spans 14 residues. CDR3 sequence: CASSPKGRGYEQYF. DNA of the CDR3: TGTGCCAGCTCACCAAAGGGACGAGGCTACGAGCAGTACTTC.

This clonotype was counted many times. V and J are TRBV7-8 and TRBJ1-4; D not resolved. CDR3 length: 13 amino acids. Trimming shortened V by 1 base and J by 8 bases, and 8 bases separated the two germline ends. Germline V gene sequence: CDR1 SGHVS, CDR2 FQNEAQ. CDR3 bases: TGTGCCAGCAGCTTAGAACGGCGAGAAAAACTGTTTTTT. Translating it yields CASSLERREKLFF.

The gene calls are TRBV19 and TRBJ2-1; 9 nucleotides agree with TRBD2. This CDR3 comprises 16 residues. Germline lookup yields CDR1 LNHDA and CDR2 SQIVND (reference sequence). The trim removed 1 base at V and 9 bases at J, leaving 10 bases unmatched. CDR3 nucleotides: TGTGCCAGTAGTATAGGGAGGGCTAGCGGGGAGGTTGAGCAGTTCTTC. Its protein product is CASSIGRASGEVEQFF.

CDR3 DNA sequence: TGTGCCAGCAGTCGGGACTCTAGCGGGGGTCTCCAGGATACGCAGTATTTT. Its translation: CASSRDSSGGLQDTQYF. The chain joins TRBV7-9 to TRBJ2-3; 10 nucleotides agree with TRBD2. J lost 6 bases, V lost 6 bases, and 15 bases had no gene match. Germline assignment: CDR1 SEHNR and CDR2 FQNEAQ (reference sequence). This CDR3 is 17 amino acids long.

At least ten counts were recorded for this clonotype. This chain joins TRBV10-3 and TRBJ2-7; possible D gene TRBD1, 5 bases. V was shortened by 4 bases and J by 5 bases, with 15 bases between the two germline ends. CDR3 length: 14 amino acids. Germline-derived CDR1 and CDR2 are ENHRY and SYGVKD. As DNA, the CDR3 is TGTGCCATCAGTGTAGAACAGGCATCTAACGAGCAGTACTTC. Translating gives CAISVEQASNEQYF.

This clonotype appeared many times. This chain uses TRBV6-1 with TRBJ1-1; 7 bases are shared with TRBD1. J lost 5 bases, V lost 4 bases, and 7 bases had no gene match. The CDR3 runs 14 residues. Germline values: CDR1 MNHNS, CDR2 SASEGT. The CDR3 here is CASSVQGPGTEAFF. The DNA for the CDR3 is TGTGCCAGCAGTGTACAGGGGCCGGGGACTGAAGCTTTCTTT.

This clonotype was counted at least ten times. The J gene is TRBJ2-5, the V gene TRBV7-2; D is possibly TRBD1 (8 bases). Trimming took 1 base from V and 5 from J, leaving 14 bases between them. The CDR3 spans 15 residues. Germline CDR1 SGHTA, CDR2 FQGNSA. In nucleotides, the CDR3 is TGTGCCAGCAGCTTAGTGGACAGGGAGGGTGAGACCCAGTACTTC. Translating it yields CASSLVDREGETQYF.

The chain couples TRBV19 to TRBJ2-6; no definite D call. Trimming took 3 bases from V and 0 from J, leaving 6 bases between them. Germline V gene lookup returns CDR1 LNHDA and CDR2 SQIVND (reference sequence). The CDR3 has 15 residues. CDR3 loop: CASSIRTSGANVLTF. CDR3 in DNA: TGTGCCAGTAGTATCCGGACCTCTGGGGCCAACGTCCTGACTTTC.

The chain employs TRBV11-2 and TRBJ2-5; perhaps TRBD2 as D (7 bases). The CDR3 is 15 amino acids. The ends were cut back, 5 bases at V and 3 bases at J, with 16 bases in the middle. CDR1 is SGHAT and CDR2 is FQNNGV in the germline V gene. The CDR3 nucleotides are TGTGCCAGCAGCCCCTATGGGGGGGGCGAAGAGACCCAGTACTTC. Encoded protein: CASSPYGGGEETQYF.

In this sample, this clonotype turned up many times. The chain has TRBV2 and TRBJ2-7; the match to TRBD2 covers 7 bases. The V and J ends lost 8 bases and 9 bases, in that order; junction bases with no gene match: 7. This CDR3 is built from 11 residues. Germline CDR1 reads SNHLY; CDR2 reads FYNNEI. CDR3 in amino acids: CASWGGEGQYF. The CDR3 nucleotides read TGTGCCAGCTGGGGAGGGGAAGGGCAGTACTTC.

This clonotype was recorded at least ten times. The rearrangement uses TRBV18 and TRBJ1-1; D is uncertain. This CDR3 has 16 residues. V dropped 4 bases and J dropped 1 base, with 16 bases sitting between them. CDR1 is KGHSH and CDR2 is LQKENI in the germline V gene. Here the CDR3 DNA reads TGTGCCAGCTCACGTAACTCGGACGGAACGAACACTGAAGCTTTCTTT. Encoded protein: CASSRNSDGTNTEAFF.